This TCR beta chain was obtained from a study of shared clonotypes between healthy human individuals. The wider study: There were three CD4 naive, three CD4 memory, two CD8 naive and one CD8 memory plates per donor.

This CDR3 has 14 residues. Germline CDR1 is SGHDT and CDR2 is YYEEEE. V lost 4 bases, J lost 3 bases, and 11 bases lay in between. As to this clone: Its matching antigen is unknown.

The table came from immunoSEQ multiplex PCR; TCRdb's copy has only in-frame clones and leaves some out. This sample has approximately 2,000,000 clones, with over 85% found just once. Study outcomes and limitations: Large sequencing depth failed to make sorted-subset sequencing complete, rarefaction showed.

Cells designated naive CD8 were CD45RO-negative and were positively selected for CCR7, with terminally differentiated effector memory CD45RA+ cells excluded. Sequenced input: naive CD8+ T cells from PBMCs. The gene calls are TRBV5-6 and TRBJ2-1; no reliable D call. This TCR was recovered from a young man in good health. Some clones in this sample may be carry-over from other donors' samples. CDR3 sequence reads: CASSHGLGYNEQFF. CDR3 coding DNA: TGTGCCAGCAGCCACGGGCTGGGCTACAATGAGCAGTTCTTC.